The 26 T cell receptor beta chains presented below share a single source sample, sequenced in a study of blood T cell repertoires in COVID-19. TCRdb's table, derived via immunoSEQ multiplex PCR, lists solely in-frame clones and lacks some. In the table there are approximately 94,000 clones, 88% of which are singletons. Specimen: peripheral blood. The receptor set was obtained from a woman of 80 years or more with active COVID-19.

This chain joins TRBV11-2 and TRBJ1-2; D uncertain. Deletions cut 1 base from V and 2 bases from J, with 5 bases between. This CDR3 spans 13 amino acids. Germline-derived CDR1 and CDR2 are SGHAT and FQNNGV. Here the CDR3 DNA reads TGTGCCAGCAGCTTAGGACAAAACTATGGCTACACCTTC. This translates into CASSLGQNYGYTF.

This clone came up once. The chain links TRBV2 to TRBJ2-7; no firm D call. Germline CDR1 is SNHLY and CDR2 is FYNNEI. Trimming took off 4 bases at V and 2 bases at J, with 9 bases between the two ends. The CDR3 consists of 13 residues. CDR3 in DNA: TGTGCCAGCAGTGTTGAGGCTACCTACGAGCAGTACTTC. Translation: CASSVEATYEQYF.

The rearrangement uses TRBV6-5 and TRBJ2-1, with D possibly being TRBD2 (5 bases). Germline lookup yields CDR1 MNHEY and CDR2 SVGAGI. CDR3 length: 14 amino acids. Trimming left V 2 bases short and J 10 bases short, with 15 bases between. The CDR3, as DNA: TGTGCCAGCAGTTACGGCCTAGCTGGAGTCGAGCAGTTCTTC. It encodes CASSYGLAGVEQFF.

The rearrangement links TRBV11-2 to TRBJ2-7, with 7 bases lining up with TRBD2. Trimming took 6 bases from V and 3 from J; bases not matched to a gene: 14. Germline assignment: CDR1 SGHAT and CDR2 FQNNGV. The CDR3 length is 16 residues. The CDR3 protein is CASRSPWQAGDYEQYF. CDR3 in DNA: TGTGCCAGCAGGTCCCCCTGGCAGGCGGGAGACTACGAGCAGTACTTC.

This chain connects TRBV29-1 to TRBJ2-1; a possible D gene is TRBD2 (6 bases). This CDR3 is 14 amino acids long. Trimming took off 8 bases at V and 4 bases at J, with 18 bases between the two ends. Germline CDR1 is SQVTM and CDR2 is ANQGSEA. This chain's CDR3 is CSIRLDSSYNEQFF. The DNA for the CDR3 is TGCAGCATCCGACTAGATTCCTCGTACAATGAGCAGTTCTTC.

The chain carries TRBV11-2 and TRBJ2-2; 8 bases fit TRBD2. Trimming removed 5 bases from V and 4 bases from J; junction bases left unmatched: 3. Germline CDR1 reads SGHAT; CDR2 reads FQNNGV. CDR3 length equals 14 residues. CDR3 sequence: CASSGTRRTGELFF. The CDR3 DNA is TGTGCCAGCAGCGGGACTAGGCGCACCGGGGAGCTGTTTTTT.

This sequence joins TRBV29-1 and TRBJ2-7, with D possibly matching TRBD2 (7 bases). V lost 3 bases and J lost 5, with 23 bases in between. From germline, CDR1 is SQVTM and CDR2 ANQGSEA. The CDR3 covers 16 residues. The CDR3 region has the DNA TGCAGCGTTGAGACAGGACTAGGTTTAATGAGCAACGAGCAGTACTTC. Translating it yields CSVETGLGLMSNEQYF.

The table lists this clone with a count of one. The rearrangement joins TRBV11-1 to TRBJ2-7; 11 positions agree with TRBD2. CDR1 is SGHAT, CDR2 FQDESV, per germline (reference sequence). The CDR3 runs to 15 residues. Unmatched junction bases numbered 8, after V lost 6 bases and J lost 4 bases. The CDR3 nucleotides read TGTGCCAGCAGTTCCAGACTAGCGGGGATATACGAGCAGTACTTC. It is translated as CASSSRLAGIYEQYF.

The chain couples TRBV24-1 to TRBJ2-3, with 8 bases lining up with TRBD1. Trimming removed 1 base from V and 3 bases from J; junction bases left unmatched: 5. CDR3 length equals 16 residues. Germline CDR1 reads KGHDR; CDR2 reads SFDVKD. In DNA form, the CDR3 reads TGTGCCACCAGTGATTTAGGGACAGGCTGGACAGATACGCAGTATTTT. It yields the protein CATSDLGTGWTDTQYF.

The chain has TRBV3-1 (or the pseudogene TRBV3-2) and TRBJ2-3; D gene ambiguous. The CDR3 has 14 amino acids. Trimming removed 4 bases from V and 0 bases from J, with 8 bases in between. CDR1 and CDR2 from the germline V gene are LGHDT and YNNKEL (reference sequence). CDR3 sequence: CASSRRFSTDTQYF. In nucleotides, the CDR3 is TGTGCCAGCAGCCGCCGGTTTAGCACAGATACGCAGTATTTT.

This clone was found once. The rearrangement uses TRBV7-2 and TRBJ2-7; D may be TRBD2 (5 bases). V was trimmed by 3 bases and J by 3 bases, leaving 12 bases between them. The CDR3 contains 14 residues. The germline V gene has CDR1 SGHTA and CDR2 FQGNSA. The CDR3 reads CASSFGEGNYEQYF. The CDR3 bases are TGTGCCAGCAGCTTCGGAGAGGGTAACTACGAGCAGTACTTC.

The chain combines TRBV7-2 with TRBJ2-3; 11 positions agree with TRBD2. The V segment lost 5 bases and the J segment 6 bases; nucleotides outside the gene matches: 10. The length of the CDR3 is 16 residues. Per germline, CDR1 SGHTA and CDR2 FQGNSA. The CDR3 DNA reads TGTGCCAGCAGCGTAAATAGCGGGAGGGCCGGGGATACGCAGTATTTT. It codes for CASSVNSGRAGDTQYF.

V is TRBV5-4 and J is TRBJ1-2; TRBD1 might be the D (6 bases). This CDR3 region has 14 residues. Germline CDR1 reads SGHNT; CDR2 reads YYREEE (reference sequence). V was trimmed by 0 bases and J by 3 bases, leaving 9 bases between them. In DNA form, the CDR3 reads TGTGCCAGCAGCTTGGTACAGGGCGACTATGGCTACACCTTC. It specifies CASSLVQGDYGYTF. Full variable domain (remainder filled in from reference TRBV5-4 and TRBJ1-2): ETGVTQSPTHLIKTRGQQVTLRCSSQSGHNTVSWYQQALGQGPQFIFQYYREEENGRGNFPPRFSGLQFPNYSSELNVNALELDDSALYLCASSLVQGDYGYTFGSGTRLTVV.

The rearrangement links TRBV28 to TRBJ1-3; 9 positions agree with TRBD1. The CDR3 consists of 18 residues. J lost 0 bases, V lost 6 bases, and 12 bases had no gene match. Germline V gene data show CDR1 as MDHEN and CDR2 as SYDVKM. CDR3 sequence reads: CASRNGGTGYNSGNTIYF. The CDR3 DNA is TGTGCCAGCAGGAATGGCGGGACAGGGTATAACTCTGGAAACACCATATATTTT.

V is TRBV4-3 and J is TRBJ1-2, with TRBD1 matching over 9 bases. There are 17 residues in the CDR3. Germline values: CDR1 LGHNA, CDR2 YSLEER. V dropped 4 bases and J dropped 5; count of bases not matched to a gene: 14. The CDR3 nucleotides are TGCGCCAGCAGCCGCACCCCTACAGGGGGCGCAGAATATGGCTACACCTTC. Amino acid sequence: CASSRTPTGGAEYGYTF.

This chain connects TRBV28 to TRBJ1-4; possible D gene TRBD1, 5 bases. The CDR3 sequence is 14 residues long. V was shortened by 6 bases and J by 7 bases, with 15 bases between the two germline ends. Germline assignment: CDR1 MDHEN and CDR2 SYDVKM. The CDR3 sequence: CASSRGGGGEKLFF. The CDR3 DNA reads as TGTGCCAGCAGCCGGGGGGGAGGCGGTGAAAAACTGTTTTTT.

V gene TRBV6-4 combines with J gene TRBJ2-5, with 12 bases identical to TRBD1. V dropped 4 bases and J dropped 5; count of bases not matched to a gene: 5. The length of the CDR3 is 15 residues. Germline assignment: CDR1 MRHNA and CDR2 SNTAGT. CDR3 nucleotide sequence: TGTGCCAGCAGTGCTGGGACAGGGGGCGTGGAGACCCAGTACTTC. As protein: CASSAGTGGVETQYF.

The chain has TRBV7-2 and TRBJ2-1; a weak D match, TRBD1 (6 bases). CDR1 SGHTA and CDR2 FQGNSA come from the germline V gene. The V end lost 5 bases, the J end lost 5 bases, and 10 bases lay between the germline ends. There are 13 residues in the CDR3. In DNA form, the CDR3 reads TGTGCCAGCAGCCTAAACAGGGACAATGAGCAGTTCTTC. This sequence encodes CASSLNRDNEQFF. Complete variable domain (other parts from reference TRBV7-2 and TRBJ2-1): GAGVSQSPSNKVTEKGKDVELRCDPISGHTALYWYRQSLGQGLEFLIYFQGNSAPDKSGLPSDRFSAERTGGSVSTLTIQRTQQEDSAVYLCASSLNRDNEQFFGPGTRLTVL.

The rearrangement uses TRBV6-1 and TRBJ2-3, with a weak D call TRBD1 (6 bases). Germline-derived CDR1 and CDR2 are MNHNS and SASEGT. V was shortened by 4 bases and J by 3 bases, with 17 bases between the two germline ends. CDR3 length equals 16 residues. The CDR3 coding sequence is TGTGCCAGCAGTGCCGTTGTAAGGGGGAGTACAGATACGCAGTATTTT. Translating it yields CASSAVVRGSTDTQYF.

The gene calls are TRBV6-5 and TRBJ2-7, with D possibly TRBD1 on 5 matching bases. CDR3 length equals 15 residues. The germline gives CDR1 MNHEY, CDR2 SVGAGI. With 2 bases removed from V and 5 bases from J, the gap between germline ends came to 16 bases. CDR3: CASSYRQGWGDEQYF. CDR3 coding DNA: TGTGCCAGCAGTTACCGCCAGGGATGGGGTGACGAGCAGTACTTC.

This chain links TRBV5-1 with TRBJ2-7, with TRBD1 matching 8 bases. The CDR3 runs to 14 residues. The germline V gene has CDR1 SGHRS and CDR2 YFSETQ. Trimming cost V 5 bases and J 0 bases; bases outside gene matches: 4. CDR3 coding DNA: TGCGCCAGCAGTCATGGACAGGGCTCCTACGAGCAGTACTTC. This encodes CASSHGQGSYEQYF. The variable domain in full, with the rest retrieved from reference TRBV5-1 and TRBJ2-7, is KAGVTQTPRYLIKTRGQQVTLSCSPISGHRSVSWYQQTPGQGLQFLFEYFSETQRNKGNFPGRFSGRQFSNSRSEMNVSTLELGDSALYLCASSHGQGSYEQYFGPGTRLTVT.

This rearrangement joins TRBV28 to TRBJ2-7; D is possibly TRBD2 (5 bases). CDR1 MDHEN and CDR2 SYDVKM come from the germline V gene. V was pared by 6 bases and J by 3 bases, with 15 bases between. The CDR3 totals 14 residues. The CDR3 spells CASSRYRSGYEQYF. The CDR3 coding sequence is TGTGCCAGCAGCCGTTATCGAAGCGGCTACGAGCAGTACTTC.

This sequence joins TRBV9 and TRBJ2-5, with TRBD1 matching 7 bases. V gave up 0 bases and J gave up 7 bases; unmatched junction bases: 9. The CDR3 covers 15 residues. Germline V gives CDR1 SGDLS, CDR2 YYNGEE. This chain's CDR3 is CASSVGQGPSGTQYF. CDR3 coding DNA: TGTGCCAGCAGCGTAGGACAGGGCCCGTCCGGGACCCAGTACTTC. Combining the CDR3 with reference TRBV9 and TRBJ2-5 gives the whole variable domain DSGVTQTPKHLITATGQRVTLRCSPRSGDLSVYWYQQSLDQGLQFLIQYYNGEERAKGNILERFSAQQFPDLHSELNLSSLELGDSALYFCASSVGQGPSGTQYFGPGTRLLVL.

This rearrangement joins TRBV7-9 to TRBJ2-1; 10 positions match TRBD2. Looked up from germline, CDR1 is SEHNR and CDR2 is FQNEAQ (reference sequence). The V and J ends lost 4 bases and 3 bases, in that order; junction bases with no gene match: 3. This CDR3 has 15 residues. CDR3 sequence reads: CASSSGLASYNEQFF. The CDR3 DNA is TGTGCCAGCAGCTCGGGACTAGCGAGCTACAATGAGCAGTTCTTC.

The chain has TRBV7-2 and TRBJ2-1, with a possible D match to TRBD2 (5 bases). Germline CDR1 SGHTA, CDR2 FQGNSA. The CDR3 runs to 15 residues. The ends were cut back, 5 bases at V and 4 bases at J, with 15 bases in the middle. CDR3 bases: TGTGCCAGCAGCCCAGCGGCTAGCAGATACAATGAGCAGTTCTTC. It encodes CASSPAASRYNEQFF.

This clone was picked up one time. V usage is TRBV27 and J usage is TRBJ2-6; tentatively, D is TRBD2 (5 bases). Germline V gene lookup returns CDR1 MNHEY and CDR2 SMNVEV (reference sequence). This CDR3 contains 15 residues. V was clipped by 4 bases and J by 2 bases, with 9 bases between them. The CDR3, as DNA: TGTGCCAGCAGTTCCCCCGGGGCTGGGGCCAACGTCCTGACTTTC. It encodes CASSSPGAGANVLTF.